This passage covers 28 T cell receptor beta chains from one sample sequenced in a study of T-cell reconstitution after alpha-beta-depleted transplantation in children. Unique molecular identifiers were incorporated into the prepared TCRbeta library. TCRdb called the PCR reads again in MiXCR, with one record for every CDR3 protein. In the table there are about 580,000 distinct CDR3 sequences, around 23% of which are singletons. This sample comprised PBMCs, mostly from graft donor cells, obtained 360 days after TCRalphabeta/CD19-depleted stem cell transplant. The origin of the receptors is a boy under three years old who had a stem cell transplant for acute myeloid leukemia, so the T cells may come from the graft donor.

The rearrangement uses TRBV7-9 and TRBJ1-5; D is ambiguous. The CDR3 is 13 residues long. Trimming pared 3 bases from V and 2 bases from J, leaving 5 bases between. In germline, CDR1 is SEHNR, CDR2 FQNEAQ (reference sequence). The CDR3 here is CASSFQGNQPQHF. In nucleotides, the CDR3 is TGTGCCAGCAGCTTTCAGGGCAATCAGCCCCAGCATTTT.

The chain couples TRBV7-2 to TRBJ2-5; D might be TRBD1 (6 bases). The V end was cut by 4 bases, the J end by 2 bases, with 11 bases between. From germline, CDR1 is SGHTA and CDR2 FQGNSA. This CDR3 is 14 amino acids long. CDR3 amino acids: CASSSPGEQETQYF. CDR3 in DNA: TGTGCCAGCAGCTCACCAGGGGAGCAAGAGACCCAGTACTTC. The variable domain in full, completed from reference TRBV7-2 and TRBJ2-5, reads GAGVSQSPSNKVTEKGKDVELRCDPISGHTALYWYRQSLGQGLEFLIYFQGNSAPDKSGLPSDRFSAERTGGSVSTLTIQRTQQEDSAVYLCASSSPGEQETQYFGPGTRLLVL.

This clonotype was counted only a few times. This chain links TRBV7-9 with TRBJ2-7; D is possibly TRBD1 (6 bases). CDR3 length equals 14 residues. Germline V gene lookup returns CDR1 SEHNR and CDR2 FQNEAQ (reference sequence). Between the trimmed V and J ends, which lost 7 bases and 2 bases, there was a span of 15 bases. The CDR3 spells CASTLRTDPYEQYF. Written as DNA, the CDR3 is TGTGCCAGCACCCTAAGGACAGACCCCTACGAGCAGTACTTC.

About this clonotype itself: This may arise from a read error, as a much more abundant clone is one base away. The V call is TRBV20-1, the J call TRBJ1-1, with 8 bases lining up with TRBD1. The germline gives CDR1 DFQATT, CDR2 SNEGSKA (reference sequence). CDR3 length: 22 amino acids. The CDR3 sequence: CSARGRHKGFSTTGQGRTEAYF. The CDR3 DNA reads as TGCAGTGCTAGAGGTCGACATAAGGGGTTCTCGACCACAGGACAGGGTCGAACTGAAGCTTACTTT.

This clonotype was found many times. V is TRBV15 and J is TRBJ1-2; D is perhaps TRBD1 (5 bases). The germline V and J ends were trimmed by 10 bases and 7 bases, with 16 bases remaining between them. The CDR3 totals 12 residues. The germline V gene has CDR1 LNHNV and CDR2 YYDKDF (reference sequence). The CDR3 nucleotides are TGTGCCATCCCACGGGGGAAGGTTGGCTACACCTTC. Its protein product is CAIPRGKVGYTF.

The chain links TRBV6-1 to TRBJ1-4; D is unclear. V lost 5 bases, J lost 6 bases, and 13 bases lay in between. The CDR3 totals 14 residues. CDR1 MNHNS and CDR2 SASEGT come from the germline V gene. The CDR3, as DNA: TGTGCCAGCAGTCCCGCCGGGAGCGATGAAAAACTGTTTTTT. The encoded protein is CASSPAGSDEKLFF.

The rearrangement uses TRBV12-3 or TRBV12-4 and TRBJ2-7; TRBD1 matches at 7 bases. CDR3 length: 17 amino acids. V lost 6 bases, J lost 2 bases, and 16 bases stayed unmatched. CDR3 sequence reads: CASSLRGTELFTYEQYF. Here the CDR3 DNA reads TGTGCCAGCAGCTTAAGAGGGACAGAATTATTTACCTACGAGCAGTACTTC.

This CDR3 is CASSQDPGGTGSPIHYGYTF. The CDR3 nucleotides are TGTGCCAGCAGCCAAGACCCTGGTGGGACAGGGAGCCCTATCCACTATGGCTACACCTTC. The genes are TRBV4-2 and TRBJ1-2; 9 bases align to TRBD1. Germline V gene lookup returns CDR1 LGHNA and CDR2 YNFKEQ. The CDR3 is 20 amino acids. J gave up 3 bases and V 0 bases, and 17 bases lay outside the gene matches.

This clonotype was found many times. The chain has TRBV14 and TRBJ2-2, with D tentatively TRBD1 (5 bases). Trimming took 1 base from V and 7 from J, leaving 13 bases between them. The CDR3 has 15 amino acids. CDR1 and CDR2 (germline): SGHDN, FVKESK. CDR3 sequence: CASSQVAPGFGELFF. The CDR3 DNA follows: TGTGCCAGCAGCCAAGTCGCCCCAGGGTTCGGGGAGCTGTTTTTT.

This clonotype has only a few counts. This chain links TRBV7-3 with TRBJ2-1, with 8 positions matching TRBD2. Unmatched junction bases numbered 2, after V lost 0 bases and J lost 4 bases. Germline V lookup: CDR1 SGHTA, CDR2 FQGTGA. The CDR3 contains 15 residues. The CDR3 reads CASSLTQRGYNEQFF. For the CDR3, the DNA is TGTGCCAGCAGCTTAACCCAGCGGGGGTACAATGAGCAGTTCTTC.

The CDR3, as DNA: TGTGCCGCAGAGTCCGGGGGGCGTACCGCAGATACGCAGTATTTT. Translated: CAAESGGRTADTQYF. This chain connects TRBV6-2 or TRBV6-3 to TRBJ2-3; TRBD2 is a possible D gene (7 bases). CDR1 is MNHEY and CDR2 is SVGEGT in the germline V gene. Trimming removed 11 bases from V and 4 bases from J, with 22 bases in between. The CDR3 loop spans 15 amino acids.

At least ten counts were recorded for this clonotype. This chain uses TRBV10-3 with TRBJ2-3; TRBD1 matches at 8 bases. CDR1 is ENHRY, CDR2 SYGVKD, per germline. The CDR3 consists of 18 residues. The J segment lost 4 bases and the V segment lost 2 bases, leaving 14 bases of the junction unmatched. CDR3 DNA sequence: TGTGCCATCAGTGAGCTAAAGGGACAGGCCCCACGGGCAGATACGCAGTATTTT. It translates to CAISELKGQAPRADTQYF.

This clonotype was observed a few times. The chain recombines TRBV20-1 with TRBJ1-4; unclear D gene. The germline V gene encodes CDR1 DFQATT and CDR2 SNEGSKA (reference sequence). V lost 6 bases and J lost 2, with 13 bases in between. This CDR3 region has 14 residues. CDR3 nucleotide sequence: TGCAGTGCGACTTCGGACCAGACTAATGAAAAACTGTTTTTT. This codes for CSATSDQTNEKLFF.

In this sample, this clonotype turned up many times. This chain links TRBV5-5 with TRBJ2-7, with D hard to call. The CDR3 consists of 13 residues. Trimming removed 0 bases at V and 2 bases at J, with 6 bases between. The germline CDR1 and CDR2 sequences are SGHKS and YYEKEE (reference sequence). The CDR3 protein is CASSLAQAYEQYV. CDR3 DNA sequence: TGTGCCAGCAGCTTGGCGCAGGCCTACGAGCAGTACGTC.

This clonotype turned up a few times. The V and J genes are TRBV20-1 and TRBJ1-5, with D possibly TRBD1 on 6 matching bases. Germline CDR1 and CDR2: DFQATT and SNEGSKA (reference sequence). Trimming removed 0 bases at V and 7 bases at J, with 16 bases between. This CDR3 is built from 15 residues. As DNA, the CDR3 is TGCAGTGCTAGAGACGCGACAGGTGGGGGGCAGCCCCAGCATTTT. Translation: CSARDATGGGQPQHF.

There are many counts of this clonotype. The gene calls are TRBV28 and TRBJ2-7, with D perhaps given as TRBD1 or TRBD2 (5 bases each). This CDR3 has 13 residues. Germline CDR1 MDHEN, CDR2 SYDVKM. V was cut by 5 bases and J by 4 bases, with 12 bases left in between. CDR3 DNA: TGTGCCAGCAGTCCCCAGAGGGGATACGAGCAGTACGTC. Translated: CASSPQRGYEQYV.

In its sample, this clonotype was seen many times. The genes are TRBV29-1 and TRBJ1-1; D not resolved. There are 14 residues in the CDR3. Trimming took 3 bases from V and 7 from J, leaving 18 bases between them. Per the germline V gene, CDR1 is SQVTM and CDR2 is ANQGSEA. The CDR3 DNA reads as TGCAGCGTTGAGGTGGTGGGAGAAGAGAATGAAGCTTTCTTT. This gives the protein CSVEVVGEENEAFF.

This clonotype was seen many times. The chain links TRBV28 to TRBJ1-2; D remains ambiguous. The V gene's germline CDR1 is MDHEN and CDR2 SYDVKM. CDR3 size: 12 residues. Deletions cut 8 bases from V and 2 bases from J, with 9 bases between. The CDR3 nucleotides are TGTGCCAGCCAGACCGTGAACTATGGCTACACCTTC. Residues: CASQTVNYGYTF.

There are a few counts of this clonotype. The chain links TRBV27 to TRBJ1-1; D ambiguous. V lost 7 bases and J lost 1, with 4 bases in between. CDR1 is MNHEY, CDR2 SMNVEV, per germline (reference sequence). The CDR3 has 11 residues. CDR3 sequence (DNA): TGTGCCAGCATTCGGAACACTGAAGCTTTCTTT. Amino acid sequence: CASIRNTEAFF.

This clonotype was picked up a small number of times. The rearrangement joins TRBV5-5 to TRBJ2-7, with D possibly being TRBD1 (6 bases). V lost 4 bases and J 4 bases, leaving 15 bases between the germline ends. Per the germline V gene, CDR1 is SGHKS and CDR2 is YYEKEE (reference sequence). The CDR3 loop spans 14 amino acids. The CDR3, as DNA: TGTGCCAGCAGCCAGAACCTCGACAGGTACGAGCAGTACGTC. This gives the protein CASSQNLDRYEQYV.

This clonotype was seen ten or more times. The genes are TRBV20-1 and TRBJ1-2; D perhaps matches TRBD1 (5 bases). CDR1 and CDR2 (germline): DFQATT, SNEGSKA (reference sequence). The V end was cut by 4 bases, the J end by 5 bases, with 14 bases between. The CDR3 runs 13 residues. The CDR3 coding sequence is TGCAGTGCTATTCCGGGACTGCCTTATGGCTACACCTTC. This translates into CSAIPGLPYGYTF.

Ten or more counts support this clonotype. The J gene is TRBJ2-5, the V gene TRBV7-2, with D tentatively TRBD1 or TRBD2 (5 bases each). Deletions cut 4 bases from V and 3 bases from J, with 18 bases between. CDR3 size: 16 residues. Germline lookup yields CDR1 SGHTA and CDR2 FQGNSA. The chain's CDR3 is CASSSWGGSAEETQYF. The CDR3 DNA sequence: TGTGCCAGCAGCTCATGGGGCGGGTCCGCCGAAGAGACCCAGTACTTC.

Only a few counts were recorded for this clonotype. The chain joins TRBV20-1 to TRBJ1-1; TRBD1 aligns across 8 bases. Germline-derived CDR1 and CDR2 are DFQATT and SNEGSKA (reference sequence). The CDR3 loop spans 14 amino acids. The junction had 3 bases not matched to a gene; V was cut back by 3 bases and J by 0 bases. CDR3 nucleotide sequence: TGCAGTGCTAGGAGGACAGGGTTGAACACTGAAGCTTTCTTT. It codes for CSARRTGLNTEAFF.

This clonotype has a handful of counts. The gene calls are TRBV20-1 and TRBJ2-4; D gene unclear. V lost 0 bases, J lost 0 bases, and 9 bases lay in between. Germline V CDR1 and CDR2: DFQATT, SNEGSKA (reference sequence). This CDR3 region has 15 residues. As DNA, the CDR3 is TGCAGTGCTAGAGAGACACGCTTAGCCAAAAACATTCAGTACTTC. Protein product: CSARETRLAKNIQYF.

This clonotype was found many times. The V and J genes are TRBV20-1 and TRBJ2-7; 8 bases are shared with TRBD1. V trimming: 5 bases; J trimming: 5 bases; junction bases outside the gene matches: 5. The CDR3 spans 12 residues. CDR1 is DFQATT, CDR2 SNEGSKA, per germline (reference sequence). The chain's CDR3 is CSAYPGQDEQYF. The CDR3 DNA is TGCAGTGCTTACCCGGGACAGGACGAGCAGTACTTC.

This chain joins TRBV29-1 and TRBJ2-3, with 8 bases matching TRBD2. Germline V gene data show CDR1 as SQVTM and CDR2 as ANQGSEA. V lost 8 bases to trimming and J lost 6 bases; unmatched junction nucleotides: 13. CDR3 length equals 14 residues. The chain's CDR3 is CSPRFGGAGDTQYF. DNA for the CDR3: TGCAGCCCAAGATTCGGGGGGGCCGGGGATACGCAGTATTTT.

The sample holds many counts of this clonotype. The CDR3, as DNA: TGTGCCAGCAGTCTGGTGGGGGCTGGGGCCAACGTCCTGACTTTC. It codes for CASSLVGAGANVLTF. The chain employs TRBV12-3 or TRBV12-4 and TRBJ2-6; D possibly uses TRBD1 or TRBD2 (5 bases each). The CDR3 covers 15 residues. V was trimmed by 5 bases and J by 2 bases, leaving 10 bases between them.

This clonotype turned up a few times. V and J are TRBV7-2 and TRBJ2-2; 8 bases line up with TRBD2. Germline V CDR1 and CDR2: SGHTA, FQGNSA. CDR3 length: 14 residues. The CDR3, as DNA: TGTGCTACCAGACTAGCGTCGAACACCGGGGAGCTGTTTTTT. Its protein product is CATRLASNTGELFF. The whole variable domain, filled in from reference TRBV7-2 and TRBJ2-2, reads GAGVSQSPSNKVTEKGKDVELRCDPISGHTALYWYRQSLGQGLEFLIYFQGNSAPDKSGLPSDRFSAERTGGSVSTLTIQRTQQEDSAVYLCATRLASNTGELFFGEGSRLTVL.